The clone carrying this TCR beta chain has only one observation. These data belong to a study of blood T cell repertoires in COVID-19. Germline values: CDR1 SGHVS, CDR2 FQNEAQ. The CDR3 covers 15 residues. V lost 1 base, J lost 5 bases, and 15 bases lay in between. The repertoire was sequenced with immunoSEQ multiplex PCR; TCRdb's copy has only in-frame clones and lacks some. The sample gives over 200,000 clones, around 81% of which show up once; about 8.9% is in the top ten. The chain recombines TRBV7-8 with TRBJ2-7, with D possibly TRBD2 on 5 matching bases. Sequenced sample: PBMCs or T cells enriched from blood (not recorded which). The clonotype comes from a woman between 50 and 59 years old with acute COVID-19. CDR3 protein: CASSLGRPGIDEQYF. The CDR3 DNA sequence: TGTGCCAGCAGCTTAGGACGCCCCGGGATAGACGAGCAGTACTTC.